This T cell receptor (beta chain) came from a study of blood T cell repertoires in COVID-19. About the research overall: Collection of acute and convalescent COVID-19 samples took place in the United States, Italy and Spain. Nucleic acid was either cDNA or gDNA, and it came from T cells, B-cell-depleted T cells, or PBMCs.

Original processing notes: Amplifying reference gene primers gave estimates of nucleated cell counts. This table comes from immunoSEQ multiplex PCR, and its TCRdb copy is limited to in-frame clones, with some not included. The DNA was the basis for D and trimming; V, J and clone size are from that table. The sample records some 89,000 clones, around 80% being singletons. The CDR3 covers 13 residues. The germline gives CDR1 MNHEY, CDR2 SVGAGI. Trimming took 8 bases from V and 6 from J; bases not matched to a gene: 8. The gene calls are TRBV6-5 and TRBJ1-2; TRBD1 matches at 8 bases. What was sequenced was peripheral blood. The source is a man aged 65 to 85 with acute or convalescent COVID-19. The CDR3 nucleotides are TGTGCCAGCGGCGACAGGGGACGCGATGGCTACACCTTC. Protein: CASGDRGRDGYTF.